The 28 T cell receptor beta chains below were found in one sample sequenced in a study of cytomegalovirus exposure and HLA in healthy donors. Amplification used 60 Vbeta primers and 13 Jbeta primers. The table came from immunoSEQ multiplex PCR; TCRdb's copy has only in-frame clones and leaves some out. The repertoire includes about 160,000 clones, roughly 80% of them detected once, and about 13% sits in the top ten. Sequencing used PBMCs. These receptors were obtained from a man in his forties in good health and CMV-seropositive.

The chain links TRBV4-2 to TRBJ1-3, with D perhaps TRBD1 (5 bases). With 0 bases removed from V and 0 bases from J, the gap between germline ends came to 12 bases. Germline V gene sequence: CDR1 LGHNA, CDR2 YNFKEQ. The CDR3 spans 17 residues. This chain's CDR3 is CASSQESGTFSGNTIYF. The CDR3 DNA follows: TGTGCCAGCAGCCAAGAGAGCGGGACCTTCTCTGGAAACACCATATATTTT.

The V and J genes are TRBV11-1 and TRBJ2-1; TRBD2 aligns across 9 bases. In germline, CDR1 is SGHAT, CDR2 FQDESV (reference sequence). The CDR3 sequence is 15 residues long. V trimming: 7 bases; J trimming: 4 bases; junction bases outside the gene matches: 8. This CDR3 is CASKLQREVYNEQFF. DNA for the CDR3: TGTGCCAGCAAGCTTCAGCGGGAGGTATACAATGAGCAGTTCTTC.

V usage is TRBV10-3 and J usage is TRBJ1-2, with D perhaps TRBD1 (5 bases). The V end lost 2 bases, the J end lost 5 bases, and 6 bases lay between the germline ends. The CDR3 has 12 residues. CDR1 ENHRY and CDR2 SYGVKD come from the germline V gene. The CDR3 sequence is CAISEGGYGYTF. CDR3 DNA: TGTGCCATCAGTGAGGGGGGGTATGGCTACACCTTC.

CDR3 bases: TGTGCCAGCAGCCCCGGAGTTTCCTACGAGCAGTACTTC. The encoded protein is CASSPGVSYEQYF. The gene calls are TRBV7-7 and TRBJ2-7; D unresolved. CDR1 is SSHAT, CDR2 FNYEAQ, per germline (reference sequence). The CDR3 extends over 13 amino acids. Deletions cut 5 bases from V and 1 base from J, with 9 bases between.

This chain links TRBV19 with TRBJ1-5; D is unclear. This CDR3 spans 15 amino acids. Germline V gene data show CDR1 as LNHDA and CDR2 as SQIVND (reference sequence). V dropped 5 bases and J dropped 2 bases, with 13 bases sitting between them. CDR3 protein: CASSPPRSGNQPQHF. The CDR3 coding sequence is TGTGCCAGTAGTCCCCCGCGAAGTGGCAATCAGCCCCAGCATTTT.

The chain uses TRBV19 and TRBJ1-2; 8 nucleotides align to TRBD1. V shed 6 bases and J 7 bases; nucleotides not matched to a gene: 4. Germline V lookup: CDR1 LNHDA, CDR2 SQIVND (reference sequence). This CDR3 region has 12 residues. The CDR3 protein is CASSRDRLGYTF. Written as DNA, the CDR3 is TGTGCCAGTAGCAGGGACAGGCTTGGCTACACCTTC.

The chain uses TRBV5-1 and TRBJ1-2; 9 positions match TRBD1. Unmatched junction bases numbered 3, after V lost 5 bases and J lost 4 bases. The germline gives CDR1 SGHRS, CDR2 YFSETQ. The CDR3 length is 13 residues. The CDR3 DNA follows: TGCGCCAGCAGAGAGACAGGGGGCTATGGCTACACCTTC. It encodes CASRETGGYGYTF.

This clone turned up a few times. The V call is TRBV5-1, the J call TRBJ2-7, with TRBD2 matching 10 bases. The germline V gene has CDR1 SGHRS and CDR2 YFSETQ. The CDR3 loop spans 16 amino acids. The V and J ends lost 3 bases and 3 bases, in that order; junction bases with no gene match: 9. CDR3 coding DNA: TGCGCCAGCAGCTACACACTAACTAGCGGGGACTACGAGCAGTACTTC. Encoded protein: CASSYTLTSGDYEQYF.

CDR3 in DNA: TGTGCCAGCAGCCCCTACCCCACAGGGGGCGTGATTGGTAATGAAAAACTGTTTTTT. This sequence encodes CASSPYPTGGVIGNEKLFF. The V call is TRBV7-9, the J call TRBJ1-4; 9 nucleotides agree with TRBD1. The V segment lost 5 bases and the J segment 4 bases; nucleotides outside the gene matches: 17. The germline CDR1 and CDR2 sequences are SEHNR and FQNEAQ (reference sequence). This CDR3 is 19 amino acids long.

This chain links TRBV11-2 with TRBJ2-1; 11 bases agree with TRBD2. Germline CDR1 is SGHAT and CDR2 is FQNNGV. Unmatched junction bases numbered 7, after V lost 3 bases and J lost 9 bases. There are 15 residues in the CDR3. This CDR3 reads CASSFQLAGEGEQFF. Here the CDR3 DNA reads TGTGCCAGCAGCTTTCAACTAGCGGGAGAAGGTGAGCAGTTCTTC.

This chain's CDR3 is CASSFGQNQPQHF. As DNA, the CDR3 is TGTGCCAGCAGCTTTGGACAGAATCAGCCCCAGCATTTT. The chain combines TRBV7-2 with TRBJ1-5; TRBD1 might be the D (6 bases). Trimming removed 3 bases from V and 4 bases from J, with 7 bases in between. CDR1 and CDR2 (germline): SGHTA, FQGNSA. This CDR3 comprises 13 residues.

This clone was observed a few times. CDR3 residues: CSVEAYAGFGAFF. The CDR3 DNA sequence: TGCAGCGTTGAAGCATATGCGGGGTTCGGAGCTTTCTTT. V and J are TRBV29-1 and TRBJ1-1; no reliable D call. CDR1 SQVTM and CDR2 ANQGSEA come from the germline V gene. The CDR3 has 13 amino acids. V was pared by 1 base and J by 10 bases, with 16 bases between. Variable domain in full (rest from reference TRBV29-1 and TRBJ1-1): SAVISQKPSRDICQRGTSLTIQCQVDSQVTMMFWYRQQPGQSLTLIATANQGSEATYESGFVIDKFPISRPNLTFSTLTVSNMSPEDSSIYLCSVEAYAGFGAFFGQGTRLTVV.

The J gene is TRBJ2-1, the V gene TRBV10-2; 10 nucleotides match TRBD2. Germline loops: CDR1 WSHSY, CDR2 SAAADI. V gave up 8 bases and J gave up 9 bases; unmatched junction bases: 10. The CDR3 consists of 14 residues. The CDR3 DNA is TGCGCCAGCGGGGTAGCGGGAGGAAAAATTGAGCAGTTCTTC. It is translated as CASGVAGGKIEQFF.

V usage is TRBV4-3 and J usage is TRBJ2-2, with TRBD2 identical over 7 bases. Losses at the gene ends were 4 bases for V and 3 bases for J; bases not matched to a gene: 5. Germline assignment: CDR1 LGHNA and CDR2 YSLEER. This CDR3 contains 15 residues. The CDR3 DNA reads as TGCGCCAGCAGCCGAGGACTAGATTACACCGGGGAGCTGTTTTTT. This translates into CASSRGLDYTGELFF.

This chain uses TRBV15 with TRBJ1-5; D is ambiguous. Between the trimmed V and J ends, which lost 1 base and 6 bases, there was a span of 13 bases. The CDR3 has 15 amino acids. Germline V lookup: CDR1 LNHNV, CDR2 YYDKDF (reference sequence). In nucleotides, the CDR3 is TGTGCCACCAGCAGAGGCGTGGGCGGGAGTCAGCCCCAGCATTTT. Protein product: CATSRGVGGSQPQHF.

The V and J genes are TRBV6-5 and TRBJ1-1; 9 bases line up with TRBD1. Germline values: CDR1 MNHEY, CDR2 SVGAGI. This CDR3 comprises 13 residues. The J segment lost 11 bases and the V segment lost 6 bases, leaving 10 bases of the junction unmatched. CDR3 nucleotides: TGTGCCAGCAGCCTACCGGGACAGGGAGGCGCTTTCTTT. Translating gives CASSLPGQGGAFF.

The V gene is TRBV18, the J gene TRBJ2-2, with a tentative D call TRBD1 (5 bases). The V and J ends lost 4 bases and 6 bases respectively, with 9 bases between them. The CDR3 covers 13 residues. Germline CDR1 is KGHSH and CDR2 is LQKENI. CDR3 protein: CASSRGLPGELFF. In DNA form, the CDR3 reads TGTGCCAGCTCACGGGGCCTGCCCGGGGAGCTGTTTTTT.

This clone was detected a few times. CDR3 sequence reads: CASSEVATGDYTF. Here the CDR3 DNA reads TGTGCCAGCAGTGAGGTTGCGACCGGGGACTACACCTTC. J is TRBJ1-2 and V is TRBV6-1, with unresolved D. Trimming took off 3 bases at V and 10 bases at J, with 15 bases between the two ends. The CDR3 has 13 residues. The germline V gene encodes CDR1 MNHNS and CDR2 SASEGT.

The V gene is TRBV15, the J gene TRBJ2-7; 8 bases align to TRBD2. The J segment lost 4 bases and the V segment lost 3 bases, leaving 11 bases of the junction unmatched. This CDR3 has 16 residues. Germline CDR1 reads LNHNV; CDR2 reads YYDKDF (reference sequence). The CDR3 protein is CATSSAGLAGGYEQYF. CDR3 nucleotide sequence: TGTGCCACCAGCAGTGCAGGACTAGCAGGAGGGTACGAGCAGTACTTC.

This clone was found once. The chain uses TRBV9 and TRBJ2-5, with TRBD2 matching over 12 bases. V was pared by 0 bases and J by 5 bases, with 8 bases of the junction left unmatched. CDR3 size: 17 residues. Germline V gives CDR1 SGDLS, CDR2 YYNGEE. The CDR3: CASSVGPSGRAGETQYF. Written as DNA, the CDR3 is TGTGCCAGCAGCGTAGGTCCTAGCGGGAGGGCCGGGGAGACCCAGTACTTC.

This clone came up once. CDR3 loop: CASSLGLALEETQYF. In DNA form, the CDR3 reads TGTGCCAGCAGCTTGGGACTAGCGCTAGAAGAGACCCAGTACTTC. The chain is built from TRBV5-6 and TRBJ2-5, with 8 nucleotides matching TRBD2. Germline trimming cut 0 bases from V and 3 bases from J; bases unmatched to any gene: 4. CDR1 is SGHDT and CDR2 is YYEEEE in the germline V gene. The CDR3 totals 15 residues.

V and J are TRBV10-3 and TRBJ2-3; 9 bases are a match to TRBD2. V lost 4 bases and J lost 1; bases outside the gene matches: 0. This CDR3 has 14 amino acids. Germline V gene sequence: CDR1 ENHRY, CDR2 SYGVKD. For the CDR3, the DNA is TGTGCCATCAGTGGGACTAGCGGCACAGATACGCAGTATTTT. Translated: CAISGTSGTDTQYF.

The CDR3 here is CASSAYSATNEKLFF. CDR3 coding DNA: TGTGCCAGTAGTGCCTACAGTGCAACTAATGAAAAACTGTTTTTT. The chain links TRBV19 to TRBJ1-4, with no clear D. The CDR3 is made up of 15 amino acids. Germline CDR1 LNHDA, CDR2 SQIVND (reference sequence). V dropped 5 bases and J dropped 0 bases, with 10 bases sitting between them. The full variable domain, rest sourced from reference TRBV19 and TRBJ1-4, is DGGITQSPKYLFRKEGQNVTLSCEQNLNHDAMYWYRQDPGQGLRLIYYSQIVNDFQKGDIAEGYSVSREKKESFPLTVTSAQKNPTAFYLCASSAYSATNEKLFFGSGTQLSVL.

The sample holds a few counts of this clone. The genes are TRBV28 and TRBJ2-3; the match to TRBD2 covers 8 bases. This CDR3 is 16 amino acids long. Per germline, CDR1 MDHEN and CDR2 SYDVKM. V lost 0 bases to trimming and J lost 7 bases; unmatched junction nucleotides: 9. The CDR3 DNA reads as TGTGCCAGCAGTTTATGGGCGGGAGGAGGGTTGAATACGCAGTATTTT. Protein sequence: CASSLWAGGGLNTQYF.

The chain links TRBV9 to TRBJ2-3; possibly TRBD1 for D (8 bases). From germline, CDR1 is SGDLS and CDR2 YYNGEE. The CDR3 has 16 residues. The germline V and J ends were trimmed by 3 bases and 1 base, with 15 bases remaining between them. In nucleotides, the CDR3 is TGTGCCAGCAGCGCCCAGGGGGCGGGAGGCACAGATACGCAGTATTTT. This codes for CASSAQGAGGTDTQYF. Supplemented by reference TRBV9 and TRBJ2-3, the full variable domain reads DSGVTQTPKHLITATGQRVTLRCSPRSGDLSVYWYQQSLDQGLQFLIQYYNGEERAKGNILERFSAQQFPDLHSELNLSSLELGDSALYFCASSAQGAGGTDTQYFGPGTRLTVL.

The chain employs TRBV19 and TRBJ2-4; 7 bases map to TRBD2. The CDR3 loop spans 14 amino acids. Germline V lookup: CDR1 LNHDA, CDR2 SQIVND (reference sequence). Unmatched junction bases numbered 5, after V lost 9 bases and J lost 0 bases. The CDR3 bases are TGTGCCAGCACGGGGGGACTAGCCAAAAACATTCAGTACTTC. Its protein is CASTGGLAKNIQYF. The whole variable domain, filled in from reference TRBV19 and TRBJ2-4, reads DGGITQSPKYLFRKEGQNVTLSCEQNLNHDAMYWYRQDPGQGLRLIYYSQIVNDFQKGDIAEGYSVSREKKESFPLTVTSAQKNPTAFYLCASTGGLAKNIQYFGAGTRLSVL.

The CDR3 spells CASSEAGTLSYEQYF. The CDR3 DNA is TGTGCCAGCAGTGAAGCCGGGACACTATCCTACGAGCAGTACTTC. The gene calls are TRBV6-1 and TRBJ2-7; a possible D gene is TRBD1 (6 bases). CDR3 length: 15 amino acids. V was cut by 0 bases and J by 1 base, with 10 bases left in between. Per the germline V gene, CDR1 is MNHNS and CDR2 is SASEGT.

The chain combines TRBV6-1 with TRBJ1-1; D not resolved. With 1 base removed from V and 6 bases from J, the gap between germline ends came to 21 bases. Looked up from germline, CDR1 is MNHNS and CDR2 is SASEGT. CDR3 size: 17 residues. CDR3 protein: CASSEGTWWASNSEAFF. The CDR3, as DNA: TGTGCCAGCAGTGAAGGAACCTGGTGGGCCAGCAACTCTGAAGCTTTCTTT.